This T cell receptor beta chain stems from a study of T cell clonotyping in hematopoietic cell transplantation. For this clone: Its antigen is as yet unknown.

Study conclusions and caveats: Recipient TCR diversity dropped after transplant; expanded clonotypes rose from day 30 to 180.

CDR1 is LNHDA and CDR2 is SQIVND in the germline V gene (reference sequence). The germline V and J ends were trimmed by 9 bases and 0 bases, with 15 bases remaining between them. The CDR3 is 15 residues long. Data came from immunoSEQ multiplex PCR; TCRdb stores just in-frame clones and leaves some out. Altogether under 9,000 clones are present, 90% to 96% being singletons, with the ten largest covering 0.45%. J is TRBJ1-5 and V is TRBV19, with D perhaps TRBD1 (5 bases). The sequence was obtained from a male patient aged 35-50 years who had an allogeneic stem cell transplant from a related donor, so the T cells may come from the graft donor. Some clones in this sample may be carry-over from other donors' samples. The specimen comprised PBMCs, sampled 30 days after allogeneic stem cell transplant. This chain's CDR3 is CASLRGSYSNQPQHF. The DNA of the CDR3 is TGTGCCAGCCTAAGGGGCAGCTATAGCAATCAGCCCCAGCATTTT.